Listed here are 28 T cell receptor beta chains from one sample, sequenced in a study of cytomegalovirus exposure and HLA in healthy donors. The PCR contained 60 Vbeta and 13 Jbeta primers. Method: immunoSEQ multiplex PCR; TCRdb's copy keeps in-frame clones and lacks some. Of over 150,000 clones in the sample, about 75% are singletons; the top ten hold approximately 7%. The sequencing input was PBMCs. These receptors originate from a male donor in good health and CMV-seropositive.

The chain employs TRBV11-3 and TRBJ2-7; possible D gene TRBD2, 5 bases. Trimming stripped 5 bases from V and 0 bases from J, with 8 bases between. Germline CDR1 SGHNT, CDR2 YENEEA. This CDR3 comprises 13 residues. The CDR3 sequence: CASSLRASYEQYF. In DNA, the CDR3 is TGTGCCAGCAGCCTGAGGGCCTCCTACGAGCAGTACTTC.

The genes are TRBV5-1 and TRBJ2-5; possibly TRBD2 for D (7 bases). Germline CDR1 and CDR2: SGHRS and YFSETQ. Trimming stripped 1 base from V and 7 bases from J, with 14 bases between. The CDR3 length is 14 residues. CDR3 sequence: CASSLLPGEGTQYF. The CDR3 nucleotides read TGCGCCAGCAGCTTGCTCCCAGGGGAGGGGACCCAGTACTTC.

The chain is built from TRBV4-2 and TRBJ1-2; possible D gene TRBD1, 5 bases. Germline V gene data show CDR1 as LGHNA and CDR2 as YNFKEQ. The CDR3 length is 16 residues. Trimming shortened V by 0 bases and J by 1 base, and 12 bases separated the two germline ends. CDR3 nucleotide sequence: TGTGCCAGCAGCCAAGAACCGGGACTGATTAACTATGGCTACACCTTC. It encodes CASSQEPGLINYGYTF.

The CDR3 loop is CASSDAGGSSSNQPQHF. Here the CDR3 DNA reads TGTGCCAGCAGTGACGCCGGGGGAAGCAGCAGCAATCAGCCCCAGCATTTT. J is TRBJ1-5 and V is TRBV6-4; the D gene is possibly TRBD1 (5 bases). V lost 2 bases and J lost 1, with 15 bases in between. The CDR3 covers 17 residues. Germline CDR1 is MRHNA and CDR2 is SNTAGT.

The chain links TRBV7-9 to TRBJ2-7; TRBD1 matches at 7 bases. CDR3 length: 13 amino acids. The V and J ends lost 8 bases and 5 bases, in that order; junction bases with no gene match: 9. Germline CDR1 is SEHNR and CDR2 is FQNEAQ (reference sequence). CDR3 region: CASSTKTGHEQYF. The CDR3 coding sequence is TGTGCCAGCTCGACCAAGACAGGGCACGAGCAGTACTTC.

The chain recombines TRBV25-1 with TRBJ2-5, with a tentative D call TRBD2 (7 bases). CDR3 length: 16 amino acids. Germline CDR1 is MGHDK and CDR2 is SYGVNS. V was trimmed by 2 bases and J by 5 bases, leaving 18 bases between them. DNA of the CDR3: TGTGCCAGCAGTGAAACCCGCGGGGGCCTATTCGAGACCCAGTACTTC. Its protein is CASSETRGGLFETQYF.

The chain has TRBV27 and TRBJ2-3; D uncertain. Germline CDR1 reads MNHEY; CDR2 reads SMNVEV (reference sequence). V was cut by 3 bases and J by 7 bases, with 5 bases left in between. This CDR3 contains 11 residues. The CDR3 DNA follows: TGTGCCAGCAGTTTTCTCCATACGCAGTATTTT. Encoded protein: CASSFLHTQYF.

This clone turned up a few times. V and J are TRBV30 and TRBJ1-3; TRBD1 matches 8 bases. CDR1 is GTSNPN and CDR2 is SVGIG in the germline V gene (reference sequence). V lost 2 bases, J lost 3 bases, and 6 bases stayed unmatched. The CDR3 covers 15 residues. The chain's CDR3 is CAWSFHRGYGNTIYF. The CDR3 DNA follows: TGTGCCTGGAGTTTCCACAGGGGGTATGGAAACACCATATATTTT.

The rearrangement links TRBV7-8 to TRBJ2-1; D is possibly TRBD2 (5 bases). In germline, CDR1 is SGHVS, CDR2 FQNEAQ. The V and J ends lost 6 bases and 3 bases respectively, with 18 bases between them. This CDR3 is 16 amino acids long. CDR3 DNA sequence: TGTGCCAGCAGTCCATCCCGGGGAGCTCGCTACAATGAGCAGTTCTTC. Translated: CASSPSRGARYNEQFF. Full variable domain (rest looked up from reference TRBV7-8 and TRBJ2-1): GAGVSQSPRYKVAKRGQDVALRCDPISGHVSLFWYQQALGQGPEFLTYFQNEAQLDKSGLPSDRFFAERPEGSVSTLKIQRTQQEDSAVYLCASSPSRGARYNEQFFGPGTRLTVL.

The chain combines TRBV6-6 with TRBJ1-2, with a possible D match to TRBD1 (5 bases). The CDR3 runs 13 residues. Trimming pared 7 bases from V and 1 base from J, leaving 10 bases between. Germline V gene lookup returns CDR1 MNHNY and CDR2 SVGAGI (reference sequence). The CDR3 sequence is CASTTGVNYGYTF. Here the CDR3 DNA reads TGTGCCAGCACCACGGGGGTTAACTATGGCTACACCTTC.

CDR3 DNA: TGTGCCACCCAGCCCGACGGGGATTCACCCCTCCACTTT. Translated: CATQPDGDSPLHF. This sequence joins TRBV2 and TRBJ1-6; D is unclear. V was trimmed by 10 bases and J by 8 bases, leaving 15 bases between them. Germline lookup yields CDR1 SNHLY and CDR2 FYNNEI. The CDR3 is 13 residues long.

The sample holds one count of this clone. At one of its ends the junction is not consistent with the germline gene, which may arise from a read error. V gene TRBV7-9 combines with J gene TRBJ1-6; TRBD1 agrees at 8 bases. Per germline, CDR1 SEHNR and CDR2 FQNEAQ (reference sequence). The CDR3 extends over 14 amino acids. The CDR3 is CSSSSDRVGSPLHF. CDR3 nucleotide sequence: TGTTCCAGCAGTTCGGACAGGGTTGGTTCACCCCTCCACTTT.

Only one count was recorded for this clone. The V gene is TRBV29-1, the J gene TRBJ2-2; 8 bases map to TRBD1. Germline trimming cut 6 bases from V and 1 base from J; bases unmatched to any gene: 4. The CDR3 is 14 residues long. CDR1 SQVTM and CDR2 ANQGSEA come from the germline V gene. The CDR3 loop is CSVAGTGNTGELFF. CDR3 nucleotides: TGCAGCGTGGCCGGGACAGGGAACACCGGGGAGCTGTTTTTT.

The CDR3: CASSGQIMYEQYF. For the CDR3, the DNA is TGTGCCAGCAGCGGACAGATTATGTACGAGCAGTACTTC. This rearrangement joins TRBV2 to TRBJ2-7; perhaps TRBD1 as D (6 bases). V lost 6 bases and J 4 bases, leaving 13 bases between the germline ends. The CDR3 is 13 amino acids. Germline CDR1 and CDR2: SNHLY and FYNNEI. Full variable domain (missing parts from reference TRBV2 and TRBJ2-7): EPEVTQTPSHQVTQMGQEVILRCVPISNHLYFYWYRQILGQKVEFLVSFYNNEISEKSEIFDDQFSVERPDGSNFTLKIRSTKLEDSAMYFCASSGQIMYEQYFGPGTRLTVT.

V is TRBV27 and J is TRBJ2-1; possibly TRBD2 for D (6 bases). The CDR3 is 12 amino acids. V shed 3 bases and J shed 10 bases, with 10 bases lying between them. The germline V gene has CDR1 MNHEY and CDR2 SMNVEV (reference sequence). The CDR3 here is CASSFPAGEQFF. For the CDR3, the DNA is TGTGCCAGCAGTTTTCCCGCGGGGGAGCAGTTCTTC.

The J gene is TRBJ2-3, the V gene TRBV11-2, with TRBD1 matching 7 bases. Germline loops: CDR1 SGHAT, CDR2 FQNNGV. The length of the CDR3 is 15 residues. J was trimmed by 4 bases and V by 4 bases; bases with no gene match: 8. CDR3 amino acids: CASSSYRGRADTQYF. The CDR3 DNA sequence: TGTGCCAGCAGCTCTTACAGGGGTCGCGCAGATACGCAGTATTTT.

The CDR3 reads CSVTGQPNYTF. Here the CDR3 DNA reads TGCAGCGTGACGGGACAGCCAAACTACACCTTC. The chain joins TRBV29-1 to TRBJ1-2, with 7 bases that match TRBD1. Germline CDR1 and CDR2: SQVTM and ANQGSEA. The CDR3 sequence is 11 residues long. The junction had 8 bases not matched to a gene; V was cut back by 6 bases and J by 10 bases.

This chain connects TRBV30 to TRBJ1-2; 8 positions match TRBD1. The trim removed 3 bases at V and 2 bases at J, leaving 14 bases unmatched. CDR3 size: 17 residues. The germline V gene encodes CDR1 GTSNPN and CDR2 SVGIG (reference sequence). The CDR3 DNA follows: TGTGCCTGGAGCCTTCCACTTCAGGGGGCGCGAAACTATGGCTACACCTTC. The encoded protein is CAWSLPLQGARNYGYTF.

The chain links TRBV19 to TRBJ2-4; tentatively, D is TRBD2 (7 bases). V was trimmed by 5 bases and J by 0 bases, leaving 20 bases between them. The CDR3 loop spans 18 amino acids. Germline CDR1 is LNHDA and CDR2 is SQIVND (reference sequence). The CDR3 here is CASSGGRGTSLAKNIQYF. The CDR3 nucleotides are TGTGCCAGTAGTGGGGGGCGGGGGACATCACTAGCCAAAAACATTCAGTACTTC.

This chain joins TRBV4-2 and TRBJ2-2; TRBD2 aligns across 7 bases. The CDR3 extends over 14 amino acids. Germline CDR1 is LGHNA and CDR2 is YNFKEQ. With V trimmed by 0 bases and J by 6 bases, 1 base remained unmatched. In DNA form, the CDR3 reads TGTGCCAGCAGCCAAGACCGGGGGGCCGGGGAGCTGTTTTTT. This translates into CASSQDRGAGELFF.

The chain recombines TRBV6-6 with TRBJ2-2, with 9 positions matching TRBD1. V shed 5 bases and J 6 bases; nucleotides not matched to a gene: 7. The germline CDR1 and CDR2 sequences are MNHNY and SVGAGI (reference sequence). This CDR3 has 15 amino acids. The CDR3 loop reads CASSPRTGEAGELFF. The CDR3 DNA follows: TGTGCCAGCAGTCCCAGGACAGGGGAAGCCGGGGAGCTGTTTTTT.

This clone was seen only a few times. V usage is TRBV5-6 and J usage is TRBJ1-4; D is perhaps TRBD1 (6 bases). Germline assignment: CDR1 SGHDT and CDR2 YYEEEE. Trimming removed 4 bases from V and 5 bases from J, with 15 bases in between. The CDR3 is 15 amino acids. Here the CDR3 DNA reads TGTGCCAGCAGCCCAGCGGGACACCCAAATGAAAAACTGTTTTTT. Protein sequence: CASSPAGHPNEKLFF.

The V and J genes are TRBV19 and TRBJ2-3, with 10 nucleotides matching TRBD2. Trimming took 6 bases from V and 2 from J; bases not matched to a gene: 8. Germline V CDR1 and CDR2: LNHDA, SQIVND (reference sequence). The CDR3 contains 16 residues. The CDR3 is CASRGRAGGPTDTQYF. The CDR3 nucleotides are TGTGCCAGTAGGGGTCGAGCGGGGGGGCCCACAGATACGCAGTATTTT.

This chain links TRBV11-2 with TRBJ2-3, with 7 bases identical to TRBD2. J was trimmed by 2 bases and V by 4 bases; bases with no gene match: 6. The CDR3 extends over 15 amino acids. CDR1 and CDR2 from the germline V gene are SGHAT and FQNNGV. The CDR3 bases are TGTGCCAGCAGCTATGAGACTAGCCCCACAGATACGCAGTATTTT. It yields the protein CASSYETSPTDTQYF.

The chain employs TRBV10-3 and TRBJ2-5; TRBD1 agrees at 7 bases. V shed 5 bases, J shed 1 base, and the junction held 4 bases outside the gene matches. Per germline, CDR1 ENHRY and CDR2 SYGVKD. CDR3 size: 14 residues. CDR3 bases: TGTGCCATCAGTCCGGGACAGACCCAAGAGACCCAGTACTTC. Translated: CAISPGQTQETQYF.

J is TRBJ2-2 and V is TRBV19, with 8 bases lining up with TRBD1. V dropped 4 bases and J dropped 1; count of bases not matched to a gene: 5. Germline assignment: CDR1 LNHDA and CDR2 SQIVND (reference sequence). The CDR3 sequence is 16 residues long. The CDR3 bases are TGTGCCAGTAGTACGCCCGGGACAGGGAACACCGGGGAGCTGTTTTTT. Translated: CASSTPGTGNTGELFF.

CDR3 coding DNA: TGTGCCAGCAGCTTGGTGAGAGAGACCCAGTACTTC. Translating gives CASSLVRETQYF. This chain links TRBV7-9 with TRBJ2-5, with D hard to call. Germline V CDR1 and CDR2: SEHNR, FQNEAQ (reference sequence). The CDR3 contains 12 residues. Between the trimmed V and J ends, which lost 3 bases and 4 bases, there was a span of 6 bases.

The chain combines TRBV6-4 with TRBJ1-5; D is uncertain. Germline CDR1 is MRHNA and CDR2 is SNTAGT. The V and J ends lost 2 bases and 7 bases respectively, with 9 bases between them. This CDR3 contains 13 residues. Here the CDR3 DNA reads TGTGCCAGCAGTGACAGGCCGGGACAGCCCCAGCATTTT. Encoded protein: CASSDRPGQPQHF.